This is a list of T cell receptor beta chains from one sample in a study of cytomegalovirus exposure and HLA in healthy donors. Produced via immunoSEQ multiplex PCR; TCRdb's table is partial and in-frame only. This table holds under 200,000 clones, approximately 72% found once. The material sequenced was PBMCs. The source is a female donor in good health and CMV-seronegative. The CDR3 runs from the conserved cysteine through the conserved F or W. Rows give clone size only sometimes, using once, few, many, or a class for an expanded clone.

cdr3_length: 17
v_call: TRBV5-1
clone_size: -
cdr3_aa: CASSGGALAGDTGELFF

cdr3_length: 12
v_call: TRBV5-1
clone_size: few
cdr3_aa: CASSLTGYEQYF

cdr3_length: 13
v_call: TRBV27
clone_size: -
cdr3_aa: CASSFGERETQYF

cdr3_length: 15
v_call: TRBV2
clone_size: -
cdr3_aa: CAGRPTSGGGEKLFF

cdr3_length: 14
v_call: TRBV7-2
clone_size: -
cdr3_aa: CATLAGYVADTQYF

cdr3_length: 12
v_call: TRBV27
clone_size: -
cdr3_aa: CASRRPGQPQHF

cdr3_length: 16
v_call: TRBV19
clone_size: -
cdr3_aa: CASTVGTNYLNTEAFF

cdr3_length: 14
v_call: TRBV6-1
clone_size: -
cdr3_aa: CASGGGSRTTEAFF

cdr3_length: 13
v_call: TRBV5-1
clone_size: -
cdr3_aa: CASTPPSSYEQYF

cdr3_length: 16
v_call: TRBV6-4
clone_size: -
cdr3_aa: CASEDRGLIGDNEQFF

cdr3_length: 15
v_call: TRBV19
clone_size: -
cdr3_aa: CASSILAGNYNEQFF

cdr3_length: 15
v_call: TRBV5-1
clone_size: few
cdr3_aa: CASRRDSGGNTEAFF

cdr3_length: 14
v_call: TRBV7-6
clone_size: -
cdr3_aa: CASSLAPKNTEAFF

cdr3_length: 13
v_call: TRBV13
clone_size: -
cdr3_aa: CASSPRDRDTQYF

cdr3_length: 17
v_call: TRBV18
clone_size: -
cdr3_aa: CASSQGQVRSYNSPLHF

cdr3_length: 16
v_call: TRBV30
clone_size: -
cdr3_aa: CAWNLGQGPMNTEAFF